These T cell receptor beta chains were read from a single sample in a study of regulatory T cells in long-lasting Graves disease. TCRdb called the multiplex PCR reads again in MiXCR, with one record for every CDR3 protein. The repertoire holds 400,000 to 500,000 distinct CDR3 sequences, with over 12% as singletons. The same data also contributed to another study, on T cells in Graves' hyperthyroidism and ophthalmopathy.

The input for sequencing was peripheral blood mononuclear cells (PBMCs), taken at new diagnosis, from a patient treated with antithyroid drugs. These receptors all stem from a woman in her thirties or forties with Graves disease. CDR3s include the opening cysteine and the closing phenylalanine or tryptophan. D genes are given only for firm matches. Clone size, where shown, is once, few, many, or a class for clones that have expanded.

J: TRBJ2-2
V: TRBV6-4
D: -
size: -
DNA: TGTGCCAGCACTTCGGGGGAATCCGGGGAGCTGTTTTTT
CDR3: CASTSGESGELFF

J: TRBJ1-3
V: TRBV7-9
D: -
size: few
DNA: TGTGCCAGCAGCCAGAGTGGCAGGGTCAACCCGCGCAAGGCTGGAAACACCATATATTTT
CDR3: CASSQSGRVNPRKAGNTIYF

J: TRBJ2-7
V: TRBV19
D: -
size: many
DNA: TGTGCCAGTAGCCAAGACGGATTGAACACCGCCTACGAGCAGTACTTC
CDR3: CASSQDGLNTAYEQYF

J: TRBJ2-2
V: TRBV12-3/TRBV12-4
D: TRBD1
size: many
DNA: TGTGCCAGCAATCGACAGGGGGCAGGCGGGGAGCTGTTTTTT
CDR3: CASNRQGAGGELFF

J: TRBJ2-5
V: TRBV11-3
D: -
size: many
DNA: TGTGCCAGCAGCTTAGGCCCTAGGTTTGGGTCCCAAGAGACCCAGTACTTC
CDR3: CASSLGPRFGSQETQYF

J: TRBJ2-5
V: TRBV7-9
D: TRBD2
size: many
DNA: TGTGCCAGCAGCGTACTAGCGATCCAAGAGACCCAGTACTTC
CDR3: CASSVLAIQETQYF

J: TRBJ2-3
V: TRBV2
D: -
size: many
DNA: TGTGCCAGCAGTGCTTGGGCAGTTGGTCAGGATACGCAGTATTTT
CDR3: CASSAWAVGQDTQYF

J: TRBJ1-3
V: TRBV5-1
D: -
size: many
DNA: TGCGCCAGCAGCTTGAGGGATGGAAACACCATATATTTT
CDR3: CASSLRDGNTIYF

J: TRBJ2-2
V: TRBV9
D: -
size: -
DNA: TGTGCCAGCACAGGGGTACTAAACACCGGGGAGCTGTTTTTT
CDR3: CASTGVLNTGELFF

J: TRBJ1-2
V: TRBV2
D: TRBD1
size: many
DNA: TGTGCCAGCAGTGGCCGGGACAGGGTCTATGGCTACACCTTC
CDR3: CASSGRDRVYGYTF

J: TRBJ2-3
V: TRBV7-6
D: -
size: many
DNA: TGTGCCAGCAGCTTCGGGGGCGCTGGCACAGATACGCAGTATTTT
CDR3: CASSFGGAGTDTQYF

J: TRBJ2-2
V: TRBV19
D: -
size: few
DNA: TGTGCCAGTAGTCCCGGGGGTGGCACCGGGGAGCTGTTTTTT
CDR3: CASSPGGGTGELFF

J: TRBJ2-7
V: TRBV18
D: TRBD1
size: few
DNA: TGTGCCAGCTCACCGGGACAGGGGTTTCGAATCTCCTACGAGCAGTACTTC
CDR3: CASSPGQGFRISYEQYF

J: TRBJ2-6
V: TRBV27
D: TRBD1
size: many
DNA: TGTGCCAGCAGTCCTCGGACAGGGGACACCTCTGGGGCCAACGTCCTGACTTTC
CDR3: CASSPRTGDTSGANVLTF

J: TRBJ2-7
V: TRBV14
D: -
size: -
DNA: TGTGCCAGCAGCCCCCCAGGAGTTGGGGGTTCCTACGAGCAGTACTTC
CDR3: CASSPPGVGGSYEQYF

J: TRBJ2-1
V: TRBV27
D: TRBD2
size: many
DNA: TGTGCCAGCAGTTTTTTGACTAGCGGGATCTACAATGAGCAGTTCTTC
CDR3: CASSFLTSGIYNEQFF

J: TRBJ1-1
V: TRBV6-5
D: -
size: many
DNA: TGTGCCAGCAGTTATGGCATATCGAACACTGAAGCTTTCTTT
CDR3: CASSYGISNTEAFF

J: TRBJ2-3
V: TRBV5-1
D: -
size: many
DNA: TGCGCCAGCAGCCCCGGGACGGCTGGGGTAGATACGCAGTATTTT
CDR3: CASSPGTAGVDTQYF

J: TRBJ2-3
V: TRBV28
D: -
size: many
DNA: TGTGCCAGCAGTTTAGCTAGTCCCACAGATACGCAGTATTTT
CDR3: CASSLASPTDTQYF

J: TRBJ2-7
V: TRBV20-1
D: TRBD1
size: -
DNA: TGCAGTGCTAGAGATCTGGAGACAGGGTCCTACGAGCAGTACTTC
CDR3: CSARDLETGSYEQYF

J: TRBJ2-7
V: TRBV28
D: -
size: many
DNA: TGTGCCAGCGCAGGGAGCTCCTACGAGCAGTACTTC
CDR3: CASAGSSYEQYF

J: TRBJ1-5
V: TRBV9
D: TRBD1
size: many
DNA: TGTGCCAGCAGCGCCGGGACAGGGGGGGGTCAGCCCCAGCATTTT
CDR3: CASSAGTGGGQPQHF

J: TRBJ1-5
V: TRBV30
D: -
size: -
DNA: TGTGCCTGGAGTAAGGGGTATCAGCCCCAGCATTTT
CDR3: CAWSKGYQPQHF

J: TRBJ2-2
V: TRBV18
D: -
size: many
DNA: TGTGCCAGCTCACCACCGATACAAGGGGAGCTGTTTTTT
CDR3: CASSPPIQGELFF

J: TRBJ2-1
V: TRBV20-1
D: TRBD2
size: -
DNA: TGCAGTGCGGCCACTAGCGGGAGAAACGGTGAGCAGTTCTTC
CDR3: CSAATSGRNGEQFF

J: TRBJ2-7
V: TRBV27
D: -
size: many
DNA: TGTGCCAGCAGTTTTTCCGACGTATACGAGCAGTACTTC
CDR3: CASSFSDVYEQYF

J: TRBJ1-1
V: TRBV28
D: -
size: many
DNA: TGTGCCAGCAGTCCAGCAAGGACAGCGCCTGAAGCTTTCTTT
CDR3: CASSPARTAPEAFF

J: TRBJ2-1
V: TRBV11-2
D: TRBD2
size: -
DNA: TGTGCCAGCAGCCCCCGCCCCCCTAGCGGGAGTAGATACAATGAGCAGTTCTTC
CDR3: CASSPRPPSGSRYNEQFF

J: TRBJ2-7
V: TRBV27
D: TRBD2
size: many
DNA: TGTGCCAGCAGTACCACCGGGACTAGCGGGGCCTACGAGCAGTACTTC
CDR3: CASSTTGTSGAYEQYF

J: TRBJ2-1
V: TRBV11-3
D: TRBD1
size: many
DNA: TGTGCCAGCAGCTTCGGGACAGTCTCCTACAATGAGCAGTTCTTC
CDR3: CASSFGTVSYNEQFF

J: TRBJ1-2
V: TRBV28
D: TRBD1
size: many
DNA: TGTGCCAGCAGCCTCGCCCGGGACAGGGGCACCTATGGCTACACCTTC
CDR3: CASSLARDRGTYGYTF

J: TRBJ1-5
V: TRBV28
D: TRBD1
size: many
DNA: TGTGCCAGCAGTTCCCCGGGACAGGGTGATCAGCCCCAGCATTTT
CDR3: CASSSPGQGDQPQHF

J: TRBJ2-1
V: TRBV2
D: -
size: -
DNA: TGTGCCAGCAGTGAAAGGGGAAGGACCGGGGTACGGAGACACTCCTACAATGAGCAGTTCTTC
CDR3: CASSERGRTGVRRHSYNEQFF

J: TRBJ2-7
V: TRBV11-2
D: -
size: many
DNA: TGTGCCAGCACTCCCCGGGGTACCTACGAGCAGTACTTC
CDR3: CASTPRGTYEQYF

J: TRBJ1-1
V: TRBV19
D: -
size: few
DNA: TGTGCCAGTAGTATAGCGGGCACTGAAGCTTTCTTT
CDR3: CASSIAGTEAFF

J: TRBJ1-1
V: TRBV29-1
D: TRBD1
size: -
DNA: TGCAGCATGACCCGACAGGGAAGGGGTACTGAAGCTTTCTTT
CDR3: CSMTRQGRGTEAFF